A single sample gave rise to the 26 T cell receptor beta chains below, sequenced in a study of cytomegalovirus exposure and HLA in healthy donors. PCR primers comprised 60 Vbeta and 13 Jbeta primers. Sequencing was performed with immunoSEQ multiplex PCR; in TCRdb, only in-frame clones are kept and a portion is missing. The data show 200,000 or so clones, roughly 82% seen once. Material: PBMCs. These receptors all come from a woman in her forties or fifties in good health and CMV-seropositive.

The J gene is TRBJ1-6, the V gene TRBV27; possible D gene TRBD1, 5 bases. V dropped 1 base and J dropped 7 bases, with 14 bases sitting between them. Germline loops: CDR1 MNHEY, CDR2 SMNVEV (reference sequence). The CDR3 has 16 amino acids. The CDR3 DNA follows: TGTGCCAGCAGTTTATTGGGAGGGGCCCAAAATTCACCCCTCCACTTT. Protein sequence: CASSLLGGAQNSPLHF.

The rearrangement uses TRBV2 and TRBJ2-1, with a tentative D call TRBD2 (5 bases). Per the germline V gene, CDR1 is SNHLY and CDR2 is FYNNEI. The CDR3 has 15 amino acids. The V gene lost 7 bases and the J gene lost 8 bases, with 21 bases spanning the gap. CDR3 sequence reads: CASTPLGLGGDEQFF. CDR3 bases: TGTGCCAGCACCCCGTTGGGCCTCGGAGGTGATGAGCAGTTCTTC.

This clone has a handful of counts. The genes are TRBV6-5 and TRBJ2-3; TRBD2 aligns across 7 bases. J gave up 7 bases and V 2 bases, and 9 bases lay outside the gene matches. Looked up from germline, CDR1 is MNHEY and CDR2 is SVGAGI. This CDR3 region has 15 residues. Here the CDR3 reads CASSYVGGRAYTQYF. The CDR3 DNA reads TGTGCCAGCAGTTACGTCGGGGGGAGGGCATATACGCAGTATTTT.

This clone was counted a few times. The chain is built from TRBV29-1 and TRBJ1-3; D gene uncertain. The CDR3 sequence is 15 residues long. Germline CDR1 and CDR2: SQVTM and ANQGSEA. The V gene lost 7 bases and the J gene lost 0 bases, with 16 bases spanning the gap. CDR3 sequence reads: CSAKTLLSSGNTIYF. CDR3 nucleotide sequence: TGCAGCGCGAAAACACTACTGAGCTCTGGAAACACCATATATTTT.

The V call is TRBV14, the J call TRBJ2-7, with 7 nucleotides matching TRBD1. J was trimmed by 0 bases and V by 4 bases; bases with no gene match: 9. Per germline, CDR1 SGHDN and CDR2 FVKESK. The CDR3 runs to 16 residues. CDR3: CASSPSGTANSYEQYF. The CDR3 DNA reads TGTGCCAGCAGCCCTTCCGGGACAGCTAACTCCTACGAGCAGTACTTC.

V and J are TRBV10-3 and TRBJ2-7; 11 bases map to TRBD2. CDR1 is ENHRY, CDR2 SYGVKD, per germline. Trimming took 4 bases from V and 0 from J; bases not matched to a gene: 5. CDR3 length: 16 residues. CDR3 DNA: TGTGCCATCAGTGGGGTAGCGGGGGGGAGCTCCTACGAGCAGTACTTC. Translating gives CAISGVAGGSSYEQYF.

V is TRBV19 and J is TRBJ2-1; 11 positions agree with TRBD1. The CDR3 spans 15 residues. Trimming removed 2 bases from V and 8 bases from J; junction bases left unmatched: 5. CDR1 and CDR2 (germline): LNHDA, SQIVND (reference sequence). Written as DNA, the CDR3 is TGTGCCAGTAGTATACGGGACAGGGGGGGGGATGAGCAGTTCTTC. This codes for CASSIRDRGGDEQFF.

This clone was counted between two and nine times. The chain is built from TRBV7-9 and TRBJ1-1; no definite D call. The V end lost 5 bases, the J end lost 7 bases, and 8 bases lay between the germline ends. The germline gives CDR1 SEHNR, CDR2 FQNEAQ (reference sequence). This CDR3 contains 11 residues. For the CDR3, the DNA is TGTGCCAGCAGCCAGTCGGGTGAAGCTTTCTTT. Residues: CASSQSGEAFF.

This clone was observed a handful of times. The chain has TRBV5-6 and TRBJ1-2; 8 bases are a match to TRBD1. The CDR3 is 17 residues long. The J segment lost 3 bases and the V segment lost 4 bases, leaving 14 bases of the junction unmatched. Germline CDR1 SGHDT, CDR2 YYEEEE. CDR3 DNA sequence: TGTGCCAGCAGCCAAAACACAATAGGACAGGGAGACTATGGCTACACCTTC. As protein: CASSQNTIGQGDYGYTF.

The CDR3 here is CASSQEGAGKCTF. The CDR3 DNA follows: TGCGCCAGCAGCCAAGAAGGGGCAGGGAAATGCACCTTC. The V and J genes are TRBV4-3 and TRBJ1-2; tentatively, D is TRBD1 (5 bases). Trimming took off 0 bases at V and 13 bases at J, with 15 bases between the two ends. Per the germline V gene, CDR1 is LGHNA and CDR2 is YSLEER. This CDR3 has 13 residues.

The chain recombines TRBV19 with TRBJ2-2; tentative D call: TRBD1 (5 bases). The length of the CDR3 is 14 residues. The V end was cut by 6 bases, the J end by 2 bases, with 10 bases between. Germline lookup yields CDR1 LNHDA and CDR2 SQIVND (reference sequence). The CDR3 DNA follows: TGTGCCAGTAGGGAGACAGCTAACACCGGGGAGCTGTTTTTT. Amino acid sequence: CASRETANTGELFF.

This chain connects TRBV18 to TRBJ1-2; D unresolved. Germline assignment: CDR1 KGHSH and CDR2 LQKENI. The CDR3 spans 13 residues. V was pared by 0 bases and J by 5 bases, with 7 bases between. Here the CDR3 DNA reads TGTGCCAGCTCACCACCGGGGAGATATGGCTACACCTTC. Protein sequence: CASSPPGRYGYTF.

The V gene is TRBV19, the J gene TRBJ2-2; perhaps TRBD2 as D (5 bases). CDR1 is LNHDA and CDR2 is SQIVND in the germline V gene (reference sequence). V shed 5 bases and J shed 2 bases, with 15 bases lying between them. CDR3 size: 16 residues. The CDR3, as DNA: TGTGCCAGTAGTCTCTCGAGGGCGACAAACACCGGGGAGCTGTTTTTT. Translating gives CASSLSRATNTGELFF.

The chain recombines TRBV18 with TRBJ1-5, with 10 bases lining up with TRBD1. Germline assignment: CDR1 KGHSH and CDR2 LQKENI. V lost 3 bases to trimming and J lost 3 bases; unmatched junction nucleotides: 2. CDR3 length equals 15 residues. CDR3 protein: CASSPGQGLNQPQHF. As DNA, the CDR3 is TGTGCCAGCTCACCGGGACAGGGGCTCAATCAGCCCCAGCATTTT.

This clone was observed a handful of times. The V call is TRBV2, the J call TRBJ1-1; D gene ambiguous. V was trimmed by 8 bases and J by 0 bases, leaving 13 bases between them. CDR3 length: 14 residues. CDR1 is SNHLY and CDR2 is FYNNEI in the germline V gene. The CDR3 bases are TGTGCCAGCTCCTTGAGGGCGGTGAACACTGAAGCTTTCTTT. Its translation is CASSLRAVNTEAFF.

This chain joins TRBV9 and TRBJ2-7; the D gene is possibly TRBD1 (6 bases). This CDR3 comprises 15 residues. CDR1 is SGDLS, CDR2 YYNGEE, per germline. With 0 bases removed from V and 0 bases from J, the gap between germline ends came to 10 bases. For the CDR3, the DNA is TGTGCCAGCAGCGTAGCGGCAGGGGTCTCCTACGAGCAGTACTTC. It encodes CASSVAAGVSYEQYF.

The chain uses TRBV9 and TRBJ1-3, with a possible D match to TRBD1 (6 bases). CDR3 length equals 16 residues. Germline CDR1 reads SGDLS; CDR2 reads YYNGEE. Between the trimmed V and J ends, which lost 4 bases and 1 base, there was a span of 15 bases. This CDR3 reads CASSPLGGQSGNTIYF. The CDR3 nucleotides are TGTGCCAGCAGCCCTTTGGGTGGACAGTCTGGAAACACCATATATTTT.

The rearrangement links TRBV7-9 to TRBJ2-7, with no clear D. V gave up 2 bases and J gave up 0 bases, with 14 bases separating them. Germline CDR1 reads SEHNR; CDR2 reads FQNEAQ (reference sequence). There are 16 residues in the CDR3. CDR3: CASSLTSTTTSYEQYF. The CDR3 DNA follows: TGTGCCAGCAGCTTAACTTCGACCACTACCTCCTACGAGCAGTACTTC.

The V call is TRBV7-9, the J call TRBJ1-2; TRBD1 matches at 9 bases. J lost 0 bases, V lost 5 bases, and 4 bases had no gene match. The CDR3 covers 15 residues. Germline values: CDR1 SEHNR, CDR2 FQNEAQ (reference sequence). Written as DNA, the CDR3 is TGTGCCAGCAGCCCCACAGGGGGCACTAACTATGGCTACACCTTC. This sequence encodes CASSPTGGTNYGYTF. The whole variable domain, filled in from reference TRBV7-9 and TRBJ1-2, reads DTGVSQNPRHKITKRGQNVTFRCDPISEHNRLYWYRQTLGQGPEFLTYFQNEAQLEKSRLLSDRFSAERPKGSFSTLEIQRTEQGDSAMYLCASSPTGGTNYGYTFGSGTRLTVV.

The DNA for the CDR3 is TGTGCCAGCAGCCCTAACAGGCCTAACACTGAAGCTTTCTTT. This encodes CASSPNRPNTEAFF. The chain is built from TRBV7-9 and TRBJ1-1, with D tentatively TRBD1 (5 bases). Trimming shortened V by 5 bases and J by 2 bases, and 12 bases separated the two germline ends. Germline V gene sequence: CDR1 SEHNR, CDR2 FQNEAQ (reference sequence). This CDR3 has 14 amino acids.

A single count supports this clone. The chain carries TRBV7-9 and TRBJ1-2, with D unresolved. The V gene's germline CDR1 is SEHNR and CDR2 FQNEAQ (reference sequence). The CDR3 totals 15 residues. Trimming took 4 bases from V and 4 from J, leaving 16 bases between them. The CDR3 loop reads CASSSPVGASYGYTF. Written as DNA, the CDR3 is TGTGCCAGCAGCTCCCCTGTAGGAGCGTCCTATGGCTACACCTTC.

This chain joins TRBV6-5 and TRBJ2-5, with D tentatively TRBD2 (6 bases). Trimming pared 0 bases from V and 5 bases from J, leaving 16 bases between. Germline V lookup: CDR1 MNHEY, CDR2 SVGAGI. The CDR3 loop spans 16 amino acids. CDR3 amino acids: CASSYSLAWGVETQYF. CDR3 bases: TGTGCCAGCAGTTACTCGCTCGCGTGGGGGGTGGAGACCCAGTACTTC.

The chain employs TRBV2 and TRBJ2-1; possible D gene TRBD2, 6 bases. Germline CDR1 is SNHLY and CDR2 is FYNNEI. Trimming pared 3 bases from V and 6 bases from J, leaving 12 bases between. This CDR3 is built from 14 residues. CDR3 loop: CASSDRASANEQFF. DNA for the CDR3: TGTGCCAGCAGTGATCGGGCTAGCGCCAATGAGCAGTTCTTC.

This chain joins TRBV7-9 and TRBJ2-1, with D perhaps TRBD1 (5 bases). Germline V gene lookup returns CDR1 SEHNR and CDR2 FQNEAQ (reference sequence). V was shortened by 4 bases and J by 10 bases, with 8 bases between the two germline ends. The CDR3 extends over 11 amino acids. CDR3 in amino acids: CASSWTREQFF. CDR3 nucleotides: TGTGCCAGCAGCTGGACACGGGAGCAGTTCTTC.

The genes are TRBV5-1 and TRBJ2-7, with D maybe TRBD1 (6 bases). Looked up from germline, CDR1 is SGHRS and CDR2 is YFSETQ. V lost 4 bases and J 2 bases, leaving 16 bases between the germline ends. The length of the CDR3 is 15 residues. This CDR3 is CASSRSGQGTYEQYF. The CDR3 DNA is TGCGCCAGCAGCAGATCTGGGCAGGGGACCTACGAGCAGTACTTC.

V gene TRBV21-1 combines with J gene TRBJ2-4; no check of the table's D call, TRBD2, against the DNA was made. TRBV21-1 is an annotated pseudogene. This CDR3 has 13 residues. The CDR3 is CASWFTRANIQYF. CDR3 in DNA: TGTGCCAGTTGGTTCACGAGGGCAAACATTCAGTACTTC.